The present TCR beta chain was sequenced within a study of T cell repertoires in cytomegalovirus infection. Study information: The public TCR beta signatures pointed to both CMV infection and matching HLA type. Study observations and caveats: Identification of carriers of CMV plus the relevant HLA was performed using cumulative public TCR beta family frequency. Predominance within the ex vivo response was attributable to HLA-C-restricted CMV-specific TCR beta clonotypes.

Points on this clonotype: Its antigen remains unknown.

TCRdb re-analysed the reads in MiXCR, keeping a single row per CDR3 protein. The sample consists of 300,000 or so distinct CDR3 sequences, about 26% of them appearing once. The trim removed 1 base at V and 4 bases at J, leaving 6 bases unmatched. The CDR3 is made up of 17 amino acids. CDR1 is SGHAT and CDR2 is FQNNGV in the germline V gene. The chain uses TRBV11-2 and TRBJ2-5; 13 positions match TRBD2. This clonotype was obtained from a human donor in good health (CMV status not recorded). Some clones in this sample may be carry-over from other donors' samples. Material: PBMCs. The CDR3 loop is CASSLGTSGGESETQYF. For the CDR3, the DNA is TGTGCCAGCAGCTTAGGGACTAGCGGGGGAGAGTCAGAGACCCAGTACTTC.